The rows below give T cell receptor beta chains drawn from one sample of a study of CD8+CD57+ T cells in acquired aplastic anemia. TCRdb fed the reads into MiXCR, producing one record per CDR3 protein. Here the sample spans about 180,000 distinct CDR3 sequences, about half being singletons. The material sequenced was sorted CD4+, CD8+, or CD8+CD57+ T cells (not recorded which) from PBMCs. These receptors all stem from a human donor with aplastic anemia. CDR3s include the opening cysteine and the closing phenylalanine or tryptophan.

v_call	j_call	cdr3_aa
TRBV15	TRBJ2-6	CATSPRTDSGANVLTF
TRBV10-3	TRBJ1-5	CAISESQGANYQPQHF
TRBV12-3/TRBV12-4	TRBJ2-3	CASSTTSARTDTQYF
TRBV2	TRBJ1-4	CASSVHVQAANEKLFF
TRBV2	TRBJ2-7	CASEGTALYEQYF
TRBV10-3	TRBJ2-7	CAISEIPGGGSYEQYF
TRBV5-4	TRBJ1-5	CASPSGRNYQPQHF
TRBV2	TRBJ2-7	CASTVGTSYEQYF
TRBV6-2/TRBV6-3	TRBJ1-4	CASSHTPGTNEKLFF
TRBV9	TRBJ2-5	CASSGDGLGTQYF
TRBV5-5	TRBJ1-2	CASSLGTGATNYGYTF
TRBV19	TRBJ2-1	CASMRLAGGYNEQFF
TRBV9	TRBJ2-1	CASSVTGTDFGEQFF
TRBV9	TRBJ1-5	CASSRSGQGNQPQHF
TRBV5-1	TRBJ2-3	CATKTSAGSTDTQYF
TRBV20-1	TRBJ1-5	CSARRGGQPQHF
TRBV7-3	TRBJ2-3	CASSLMITDTQYF
TRBV7-2	TRBJ2-5	CASSLGPPQPETQYF
TRBV29-1	TRBJ2-5	CSGTRGTGKETQYF
TRBV2	TRBJ2-5	CASSELSDQETQYF
TRBV20-1	TRBJ1-5	CSAQHGTDSNQPQHF
TRBV29-1	TRBJ1-1	CSGGQSNTEAFF
TRBV25-1	TRBJ2-1	CASSEVGLAGVTYNEQFF
TRBV19	TRBJ1-2	CASSIVGQGIRGYTF
TRBV19	TRBJ2-2	CATMNGELFF
TRBV7-9	TRBJ2-5	CARHVDAQETQYF
TRBV15	TRBJ1-5	CATSRDPTGNSNQPQHF
TRBV20-1	TRBJ1-2	CSADMTGINYGYTF
TRBV5-1	TRBJ1-2	CASSFEVGVLGGYTF